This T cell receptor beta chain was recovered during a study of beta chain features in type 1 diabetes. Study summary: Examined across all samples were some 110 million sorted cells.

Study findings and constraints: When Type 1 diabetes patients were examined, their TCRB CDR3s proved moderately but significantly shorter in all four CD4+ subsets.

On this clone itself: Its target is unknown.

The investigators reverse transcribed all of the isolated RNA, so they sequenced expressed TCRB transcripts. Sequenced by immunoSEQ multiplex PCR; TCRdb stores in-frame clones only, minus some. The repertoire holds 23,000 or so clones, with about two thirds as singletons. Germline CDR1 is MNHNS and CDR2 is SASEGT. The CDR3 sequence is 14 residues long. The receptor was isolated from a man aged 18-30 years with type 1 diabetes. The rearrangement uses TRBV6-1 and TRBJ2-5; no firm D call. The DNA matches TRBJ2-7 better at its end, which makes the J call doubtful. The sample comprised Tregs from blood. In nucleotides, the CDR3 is TGTGCCAGCAGTGAAGTCCGAGGTTCCTACGAGCAGTACTTC. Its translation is CASSEVRGSYEQYF.